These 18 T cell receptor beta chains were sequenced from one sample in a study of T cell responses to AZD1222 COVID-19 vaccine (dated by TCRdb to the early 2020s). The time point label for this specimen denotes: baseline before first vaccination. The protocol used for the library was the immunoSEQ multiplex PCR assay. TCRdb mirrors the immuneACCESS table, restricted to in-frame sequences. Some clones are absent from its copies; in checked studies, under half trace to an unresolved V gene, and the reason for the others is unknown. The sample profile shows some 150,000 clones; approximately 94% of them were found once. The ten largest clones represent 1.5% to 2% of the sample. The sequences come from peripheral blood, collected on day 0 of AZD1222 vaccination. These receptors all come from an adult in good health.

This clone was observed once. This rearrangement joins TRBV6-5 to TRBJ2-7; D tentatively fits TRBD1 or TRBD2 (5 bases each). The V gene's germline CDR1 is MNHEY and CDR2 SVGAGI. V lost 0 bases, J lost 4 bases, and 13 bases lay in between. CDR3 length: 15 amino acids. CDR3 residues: CASSYSDPGTYEQYF. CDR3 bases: TGTGCCAGCAGTTACTCCGACCCTGGGACGTACGAGCAGTACTTC.

In nucleotides, the CDR3 is TGTGCCAGCAGCTCTAAGGCAGCAGCGAACACTGAAGCTTTCTTT. Amino acids: CASSSKAAANTEAFF. This chain joins TRBV5-4 and TRBJ1-1; D remains ambiguous. This CDR3 contains 15 residues. In germline, CDR1 is SGHNT, CDR2 YYREEE (reference sequence). The V end was cut by 3 bases, the J end by 1 base, with 13 bases between.

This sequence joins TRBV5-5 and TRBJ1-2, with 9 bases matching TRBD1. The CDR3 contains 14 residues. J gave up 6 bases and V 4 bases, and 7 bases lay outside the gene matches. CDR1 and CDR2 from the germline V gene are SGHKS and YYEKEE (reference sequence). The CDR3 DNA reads TGTGCCAGCAGCCTCACAGGGGGCAAGGATGGCTACACCTTC. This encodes CASSLTGGKDGYTF.

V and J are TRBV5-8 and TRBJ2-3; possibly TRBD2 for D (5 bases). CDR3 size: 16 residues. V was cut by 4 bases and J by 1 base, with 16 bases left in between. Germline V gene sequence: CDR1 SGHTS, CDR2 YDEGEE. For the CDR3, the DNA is TGTGCCAGCAGCGGGAGCCGGGATGGCGGCACAGATACGCAGTATTTT. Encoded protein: CASSGSRDGGTDTQYF.

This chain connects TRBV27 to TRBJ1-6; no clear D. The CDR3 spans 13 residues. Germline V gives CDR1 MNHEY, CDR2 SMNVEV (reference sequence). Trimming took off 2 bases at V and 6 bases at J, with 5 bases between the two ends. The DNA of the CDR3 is TGTGCCAGCAGTTTAACGCTTAATTCACCCCTCCACTTT. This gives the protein CASSLTLNSPLHF.

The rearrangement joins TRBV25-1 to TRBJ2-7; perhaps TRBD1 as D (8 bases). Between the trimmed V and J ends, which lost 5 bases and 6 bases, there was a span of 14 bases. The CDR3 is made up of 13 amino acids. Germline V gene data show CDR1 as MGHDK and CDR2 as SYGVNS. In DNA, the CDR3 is TGTGCCAGCAGTAGCACAGGGGGGGGCGAGCAGTACTTC. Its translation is CASSSTGGGEQYF.

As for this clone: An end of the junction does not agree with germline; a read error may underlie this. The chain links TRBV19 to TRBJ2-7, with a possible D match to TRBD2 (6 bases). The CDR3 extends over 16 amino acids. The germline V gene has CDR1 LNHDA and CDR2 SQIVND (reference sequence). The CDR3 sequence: CASSSAGQGLMGEQYF. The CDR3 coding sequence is TGTGCGAGTAGTTCGGCGGGGCAGGGTTTAATGGGCGAGCAGTACTTC.

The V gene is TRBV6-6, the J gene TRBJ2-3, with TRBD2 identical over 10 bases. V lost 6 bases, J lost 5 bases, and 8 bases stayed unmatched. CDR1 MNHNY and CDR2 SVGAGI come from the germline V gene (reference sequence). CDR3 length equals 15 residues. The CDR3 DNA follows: TGTGCCAGCAGGGGCCTAGCGGGAGTGGGAGATACGCAGTATTTT. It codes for CASRGLAGVGDTQYF.

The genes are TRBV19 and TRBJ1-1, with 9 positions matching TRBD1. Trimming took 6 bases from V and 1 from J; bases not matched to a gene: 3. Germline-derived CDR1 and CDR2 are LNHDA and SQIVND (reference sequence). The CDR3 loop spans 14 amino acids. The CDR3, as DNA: TGTGCCAGTAGGGGGACAGGGCAGAACACTGAAGCTTTCTTT. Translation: CASRGTGQNTEAFF.

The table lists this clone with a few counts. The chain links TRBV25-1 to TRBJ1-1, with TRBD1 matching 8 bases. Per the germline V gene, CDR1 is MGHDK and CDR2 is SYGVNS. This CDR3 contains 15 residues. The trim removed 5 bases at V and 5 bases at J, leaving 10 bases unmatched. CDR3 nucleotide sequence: TGTGCCAGCAGTCCCAATCAGGGGGCGCGGACTGAAGCTTTCTTT. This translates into CASSPNQGARTEAFF.

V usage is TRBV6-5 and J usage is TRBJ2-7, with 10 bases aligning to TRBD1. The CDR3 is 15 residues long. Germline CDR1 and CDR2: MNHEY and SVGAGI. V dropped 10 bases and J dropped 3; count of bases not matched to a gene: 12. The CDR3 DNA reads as TGTGCCACGAGTATGGGGACAGGGGATTTCTACGAGCAGTACTTC. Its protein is CATSMGTGDFYEQYF.

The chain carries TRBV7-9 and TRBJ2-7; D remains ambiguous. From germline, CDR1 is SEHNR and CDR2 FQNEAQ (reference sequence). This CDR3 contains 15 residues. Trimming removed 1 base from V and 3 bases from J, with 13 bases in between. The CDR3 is CASSLGDRHFYEQYF. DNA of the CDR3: TGTGCCAGCAGCTTAGGTGATAGACACTTCTACGAGCAGTACTTC.

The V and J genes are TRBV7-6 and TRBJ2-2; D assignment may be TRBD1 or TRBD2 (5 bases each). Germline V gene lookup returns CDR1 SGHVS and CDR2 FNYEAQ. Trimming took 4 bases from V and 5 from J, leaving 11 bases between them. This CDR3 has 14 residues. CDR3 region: CASSSPEGTGELFF. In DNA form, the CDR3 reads TGTGCCAGCAGCTCCCCAGAGGGGACCGGGGAGCTGTTTTTT. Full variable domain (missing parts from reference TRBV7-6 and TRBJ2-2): GAGVSQSPRYKVTKRGQDVALRCDPISGHVSLYWYRQALGQGPEFLTYFNYEAQQDKSGLPNDRFSAERPEGSISTLTIQRTEQRDSAMYRCASSSPEGTGELFFGEGSRLTVL.

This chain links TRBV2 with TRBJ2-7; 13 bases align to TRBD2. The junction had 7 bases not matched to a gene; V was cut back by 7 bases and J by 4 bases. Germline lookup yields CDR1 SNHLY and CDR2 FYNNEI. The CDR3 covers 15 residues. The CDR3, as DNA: TGTGCCAGCAACCGGGGACTAGCGGGACTGTACGAGCAGTACTTC. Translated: CASNRGLAGLYEQYF.

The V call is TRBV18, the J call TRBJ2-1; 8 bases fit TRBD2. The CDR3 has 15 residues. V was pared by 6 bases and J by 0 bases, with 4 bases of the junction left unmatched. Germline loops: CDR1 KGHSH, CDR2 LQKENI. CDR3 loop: CASSRSGSSYNEQFF. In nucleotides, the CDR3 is TGTGCCAGCTCCCGGAGCGGGAGCTCCTACAATGAGCAGTTCTTC.

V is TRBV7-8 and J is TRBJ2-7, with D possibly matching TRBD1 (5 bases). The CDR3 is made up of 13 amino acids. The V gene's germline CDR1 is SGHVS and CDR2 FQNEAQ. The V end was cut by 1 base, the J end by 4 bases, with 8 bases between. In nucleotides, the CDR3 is TGTGCCAGCAGCTTAGGGACACCATACGAGCAGTACTTC. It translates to CASSLGTPYEQYF.

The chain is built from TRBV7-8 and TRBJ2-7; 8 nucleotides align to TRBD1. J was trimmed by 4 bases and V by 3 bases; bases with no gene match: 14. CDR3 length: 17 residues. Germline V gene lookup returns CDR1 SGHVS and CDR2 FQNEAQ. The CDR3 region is CASSFPGVTGGRYEQYF. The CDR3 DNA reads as TGTGCCAGCAGCTTCCCGGGGGTAACAGGGGGTCGGTACGAGCAGTACTTC.

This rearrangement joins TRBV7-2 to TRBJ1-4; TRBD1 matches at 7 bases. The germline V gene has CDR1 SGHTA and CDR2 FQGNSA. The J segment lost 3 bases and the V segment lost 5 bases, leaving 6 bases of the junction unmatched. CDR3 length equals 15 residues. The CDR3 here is CASSVYRGANEKLFF. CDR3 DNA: TGTGCCAGCAGCGTATACAGGGGAGCTAATGAAAAACTGTTTTTT.